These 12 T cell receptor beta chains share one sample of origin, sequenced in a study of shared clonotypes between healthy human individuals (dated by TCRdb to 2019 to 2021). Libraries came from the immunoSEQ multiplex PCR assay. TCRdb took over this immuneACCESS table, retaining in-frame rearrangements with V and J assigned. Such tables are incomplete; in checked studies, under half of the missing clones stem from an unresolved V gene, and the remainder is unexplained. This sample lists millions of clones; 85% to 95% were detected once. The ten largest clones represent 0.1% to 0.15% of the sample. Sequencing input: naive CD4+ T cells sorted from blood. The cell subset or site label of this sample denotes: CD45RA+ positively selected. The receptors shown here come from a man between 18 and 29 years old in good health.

The CDR3: CASSFGANQPQHF. The CDR3 DNA is TGTGCCAGCAGCTTTGGGGCCAATCAGCCCCAGCATTTT. The rearrangement joins TRBV7-3 to TRBJ1-5, with a weak D call TRBD1 (5 bases). This CDR3 is built from 13 residues. Germline CDR1 reads SGHTA; CDR2 reads FQGTGA. The V end lost 3 bases, the J end lost 3 bases, and 6 bases lay between the germline ends.

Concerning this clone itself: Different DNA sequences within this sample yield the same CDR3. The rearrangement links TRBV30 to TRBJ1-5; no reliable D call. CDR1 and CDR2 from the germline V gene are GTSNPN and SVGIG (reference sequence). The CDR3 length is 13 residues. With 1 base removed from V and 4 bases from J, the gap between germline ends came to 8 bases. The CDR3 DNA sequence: TGTGCCTGGAGTGGAGAAGCTAATCAGCCCCAGCATTTT. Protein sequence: CAWSGEANQPQHF.

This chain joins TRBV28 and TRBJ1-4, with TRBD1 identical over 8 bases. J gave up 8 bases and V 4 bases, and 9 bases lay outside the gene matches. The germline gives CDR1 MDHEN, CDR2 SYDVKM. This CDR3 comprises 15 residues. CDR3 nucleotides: TGTGCCAGCAGTTCGCCCAGGGGGCAGGGGGAAAAACTGTTTTTT. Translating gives CASSSPRGQGEKLFF.

The CDR3 sequence: CAINKDLLPNIGNEQYF. The CDR3 nucleotides read TGTGCCATCAACAAGGACCTTTTACCCAACATCGGGAACGAGCAGTACTTC. This chain joins TRBV10-3 and TRBJ2-7; D may be TRBD2 (5 bases). Germline CDR1 is ENHRY and CDR2 is SYGVKD. Trimming cost V 7 bases and J 5 bases, with 27 bases left between them. This CDR3 comprises 17 residues.

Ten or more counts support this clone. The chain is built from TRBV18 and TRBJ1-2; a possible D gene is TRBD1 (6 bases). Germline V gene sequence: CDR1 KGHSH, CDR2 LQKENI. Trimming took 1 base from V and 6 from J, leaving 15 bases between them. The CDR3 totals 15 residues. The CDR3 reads CASSPRSGTIDGYTF. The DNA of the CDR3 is TGTGCCAGCTCACCACGGTCAGGGACAATTGATGGCTACACCTTC. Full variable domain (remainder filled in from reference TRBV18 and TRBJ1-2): NAGVMQNPRHLVRRRGQEARLRCSPMKGHSHVYWYRQLPEEGLKFMVYLQKENIIDESGMPKERFSAEFPKEGPSILRIQQVVRGDSAAYFCASSPRSGTIDGYTFGSGTRLTVV.

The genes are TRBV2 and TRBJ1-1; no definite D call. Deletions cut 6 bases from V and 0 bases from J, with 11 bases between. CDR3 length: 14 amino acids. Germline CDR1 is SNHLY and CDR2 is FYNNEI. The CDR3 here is CASRLSRMNTEAFF. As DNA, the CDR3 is TGTGCCAGCAGGCTGTCTCGGATGAACACTGAAGCTTTCTTT.

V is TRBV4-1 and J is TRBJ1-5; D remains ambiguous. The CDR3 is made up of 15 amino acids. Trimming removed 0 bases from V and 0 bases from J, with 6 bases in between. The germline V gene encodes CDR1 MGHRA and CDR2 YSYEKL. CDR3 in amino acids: CASSQDPSSNQPQHF. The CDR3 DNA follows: TGCGCCAGCAGCCAAGATCCAAGTAGCAATCAGCCCCAGCATTTT.

The CDR3 here is CASRTGPLATSYNEQFF. In DNA, the CDR3 is TGCGCCAGCAGGACAGGGCCACTTGCGACGTCCTACAATGAGCAGTTCTTC. V and J are TRBV5-1 and TRBJ2-1; the match to TRBD1 covers 7 bases. The CDR3 runs to 17 residues. Germline CDR1 and CDR2: SGHRS and YFSETQ. Unmatched junction bases numbered 12, after V lost 5 bases and J lost 1 base.

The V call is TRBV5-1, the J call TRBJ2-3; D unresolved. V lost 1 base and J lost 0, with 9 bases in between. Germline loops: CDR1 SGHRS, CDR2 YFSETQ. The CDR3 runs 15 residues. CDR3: CASSLRSGSTDTQYF. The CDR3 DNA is TGCGCCAGCAGCTTGCGGTCCGGGAGCACAGATACGCAGTATTTT.

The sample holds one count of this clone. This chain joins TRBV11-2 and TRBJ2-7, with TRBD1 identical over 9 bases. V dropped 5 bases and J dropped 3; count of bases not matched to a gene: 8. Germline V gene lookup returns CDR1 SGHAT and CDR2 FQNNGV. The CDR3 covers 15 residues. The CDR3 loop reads CASSPRQGVFYEQYF. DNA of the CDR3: TGTGCCAGCAGCCCCCGACAGGGGGTTTTCTACGAGCAGTACTTC. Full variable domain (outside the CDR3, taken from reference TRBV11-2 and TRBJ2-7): EAGVAQSPRYKIIEKRQSVAFWCNPISGHATLYWYQQILGQGPKLLIQFQNNGVVDDSQLPKDRFSAERLKGVDSTLKIQPAKLEDSAVYLCASSPRQGVFYEQYFGPGTRLTVT.

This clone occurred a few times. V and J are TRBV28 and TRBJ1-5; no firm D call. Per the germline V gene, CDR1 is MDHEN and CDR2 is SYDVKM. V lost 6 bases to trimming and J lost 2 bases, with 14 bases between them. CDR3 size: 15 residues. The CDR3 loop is CASSAPGRGNQPQHF. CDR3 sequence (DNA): TGTGCCAGCAGCGCCCCGGGGAGGGGCAATCAGCCCCAGCATTTT. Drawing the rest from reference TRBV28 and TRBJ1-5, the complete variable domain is DVKVTQSSRYLVKRTGEKVFLECVQDMDHENMFWYRQDPGLGLRLIYFSYDVKMKEKGDIPEGYSVSREKKERFSLILESASTNQTSMYLCASSAPGRGNQPQHFGDGTRLSIL.

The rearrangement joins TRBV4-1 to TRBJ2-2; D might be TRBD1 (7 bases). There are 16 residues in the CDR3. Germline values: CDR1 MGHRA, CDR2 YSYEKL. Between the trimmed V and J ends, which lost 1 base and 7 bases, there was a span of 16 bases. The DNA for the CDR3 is TGCGCCAGCAGCCAAGGCAGGGGGGTAAAGGTCGGGGAGCTGTTTTTT. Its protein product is CASSQGRGVKVGELFF.